These 9 T cell receptor beta chains came from one sample sequenced in a study of Tregs in tolerant kidney transplant recipients. Measured with immunoSEQ multiplex PCR; TCRdb has only the in-frame clones, and not every one. The repertoire holds roughly 120,000 clones, with roughly 92% as singletons. The sequencing sample was made of CD4+ T cells from blood. These TCRs come from a human donor in good health.

V is TRBV6-6 and J is TRBJ1-5; 9 bases fit TRBD1. The CDR3 has 14 amino acids. The junction had 5 bases not matched to a gene; V was cut back by 6 bases and J by 5 bases. Germline-derived CDR1 and CDR2 are MNHNY and SVGAGI (reference sequence). The CDR3 reads CASRRQGGHQPQHF. CDR3 nucleotide sequence: TGTGCCAGCAGACGACAGGGGGGTCATCAGCCCCAGCATTTT.

This chain connects TRBV7-8 to TRBJ1-5; unclear D gene. V was clipped by 5 bases and J by 4 bases, with 18 bases between them. The CDR3 is made up of 16 amino acids. Germline-derived CDR1 and CDR2 are SGHVS and FQNEAQ. The CDR3 protein is CASSPRAPRFNQPQHF. The CDR3 DNA reads TGTGCCAGCAGCCCCCGGGCCCCTAGATTTAATCAGCCCCAGCATTTT.

The V and J genes are TRBV29-1 and TRBJ1-1, with 10 bases that match TRBD1. Trimming cost V 4 bases and J 11 bases; bases outside gene matches: 1. The CDR3 covers 10 residues. Germline assignment: CDR1 SQVTM and CDR2 ANQGSEA. DNA for the CDR3: TGCAGCGTTGGGGGACAGGGGGCTTTCTTT. Translated, it gives CSVGGQGAFF.

The gene calls are TRBV5-4 and TRBJ2-3; 11 bases match TRBD1. This CDR3 has 15 residues. Per germline, CDR1 SGHNT and CDR2 YYREEE (reference sequence). After removal of 5 bases from V and 4 bases from J, the junction contained 6 bases not matched to a gene. The CDR3 DNA reads as TGTGCCAGCAGTCGTTGGACAGGGGGCTCAGATACGCAGTATTTT. This encodes CASSRWTGGSDTQYF.

The rearrangement joins TRBV27 to TRBJ2-4; D is unresolved. The CDR3 covers 16 residues. The germline V gene has CDR1 MNHEY and CDR2 SMNVEV (reference sequence). Trimming left V 4 bases short and J 0 bases short, with 13 bases between. The CDR3 reads CASSSARTVAKNIQYF. DNA of the CDR3: TGTGCCAGCAGTTCCGCGAGGACGGTAGCCAAAAACATTCAGTACTTC.

This clone has only a few counts. V gene TRBV2 combines with J gene TRBJ1-1; D unclear. The CDR3 is 12 amino acids. Trimming removed 7 bases at V and 7 bases at J, with 13 bases between. Germline V gives CDR1 SNHLY, CDR2 FYNNEI. This chain's CDR3 is CASTLALGEAFF. CDR3 bases: TGTGCCAGCACTCTCGCCCTGGGTGAAGCTTTCTTT.

The rearrangement joins TRBV18 to TRBJ1-6; D uncertain. This CDR3 comprises 15 residues. Germline V gene sequence: CDR1 KGHSH, CDR2 LQKENI. Trimming pared 2 bases from V and 6 bases from J, leaving 11 bases between. For the CDR3, the DNA is TGTGCCAGCTCACCAGACGGAGCGATTAATTCACCCCTCCACTTT. Translated: CASSPDGAINSPLHF.

The DNA for the CDR3 is TGTGCCAGCAGCTTAGTGGTAGGGCCGAACACTGAAGCTTTCTTT. Encoded protein: CASSLVVGPNTEAFF. V usage is TRBV7-2 and J usage is TRBJ1-1; D is unresolved. CDR3 size: 15 residues. V lost 1 base and J 1 base, leaving 10 bases between the germline ends. Germline V CDR1 and CDR2: SGHTA, FQGNSA.

CDR3 in amino acids: CASSFYAGEGANVLTF. CDR3 bases: TGCGCCAGCAGCTTTTACGCCGGGGAAGGGGCCAACGTCCTGACTTTC. The chain carries TRBV5-1 and TRBJ2-6, with D possibly TRBD2 on 5 matching bases. CDR1 is SGHRS, CDR2 YFSETQ, per germline. The length of the CDR3 is 16 residues. V lost 2 bases, J lost 4 bases, and 13 bases lay in between.